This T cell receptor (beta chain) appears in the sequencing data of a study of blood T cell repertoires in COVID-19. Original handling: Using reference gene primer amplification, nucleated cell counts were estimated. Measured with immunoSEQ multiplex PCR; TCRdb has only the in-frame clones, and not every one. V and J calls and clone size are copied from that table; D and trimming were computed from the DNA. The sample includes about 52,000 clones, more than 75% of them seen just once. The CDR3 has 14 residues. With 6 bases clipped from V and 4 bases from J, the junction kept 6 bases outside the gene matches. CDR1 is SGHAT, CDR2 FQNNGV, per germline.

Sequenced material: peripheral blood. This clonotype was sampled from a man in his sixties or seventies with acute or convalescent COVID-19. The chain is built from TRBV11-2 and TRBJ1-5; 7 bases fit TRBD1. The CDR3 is CASSPGTENQPQHF. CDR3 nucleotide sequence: TGTGCCAGCAGTCCAGGGACAGAGAATCAGCCCCAGCATTTT.